This TCR beta chain was captured in a study of cytotoxic CD8 clonotypes in ibrutinib-treated CLL. Study-level findings and limits: Contraction or stability on treatment characterized the public clonotypes, which were uncommon.

Of note for this clone: Its antigen is not known.

V was trimmed by 3 bases and J by 10 bases, leaving 18 bases between them. Per the germline V gene, CDR1 is SGHRS and CDR2 is YFSETQ. CDR3 length: 14 amino acids. Deep sequencing aimed at 1 in 200,000 to 1 in 1 million T cells' resolution. Profiled with immunoSEQ multiplex PCR; TCRdb holds only in-frame clones, not every one. The profile shows approximately 15,000 clones, less than 70% of them singletons. This receptor was obtained from a human donor with chronic lymphocytic leukemia. The rearrangement links TRBV5-1 to TRBJ2-3, with D tentatively TRBD1 (6 bases). The sequencing used PBMCs, collected before ibrutinib treatment. The CDR3 DNA reads TGCGCCAGCAGCTCTGGGGGCCTCCGGTTTGCGCAGTATTTT. Residues: CASSSGGLRFAQYF.